This T cell receptor (beta chain) was captured in a study of cytomegalovirus exposure and HLA in healthy donors (dated by TCRdb to 2017 to 2019). Concerning the study at large: According to a later analysis, one platform produced both the 120 validation repertoires and the 670 or so repertoires of the first cohort. The aim of the study was to test whether cataloging public T cell receptors could identify signatures of past pathogen exposure. A separate validation cohort of approximately 120 different subjects was used in addition to the 666-subject first cohort. To predict cytomegalovirus infection status, the study combined high-throughput TCR immunosequencing, statistical association of individual TCRs with disease status, and machine learning.

Separate from the approximately 730-subject first cohort, the validation cohort of 95 to 150 subjects was the group to which the donors belonged. From the germline V gene (reference sequence), CDR1 is SGHNT and CDR2 is YYREEE. Counted from cysteine to phenylalanine, this CDR3 has 15 amino acids. Here the CDR3 DNA is all that survives: 45 bases in frame from base 1. Relative to germline, V is 2 bases shorter and J is 0 bases shorter, with 10 bases between their ends. Libraries were made using the immunoSEQ multiplex PCR assay. In the original analysis: A statistical classification framework was developed to diagnose cytomegalovirus status using the catalog of TCR beta chain sequences. TCRdb took this table from immuneACCESS and kept in-frame rearrangements with V and J called. Such tables lack part of the clones; where checked against another copy, unresolved V genes explain under half of the gap, and the rest is unexplained. That table furnishes V, J and clone size, whereas the DNA furnished D and trimming. This sample comprises a few hundred thousand clones, roughly 84% of them detected only once. The biggest ten clones account for around 11% of the sample.

Details on this clone: Its binding antigen is unknown. No clone much larger than this one lies a single base away; base qualities are absent.

The paper's findings and limits, for the study overall: While some public TCRs were present in many individuals, most TCR sequences turned up only very rarely across donors. A total of fewer than 200 TCR beta chains were listed by the study as associated with cytomegalovirus. A few of the identified cytomegalovirus-associated TCR beta chains were confirmed in vitro to be specific for cytomegalovirus antigens. A later analysis found that TCRs clustered in the first cohort also tended to co-occur in the approximately 120 validation repertoires, with more than 90% of cluster scores above 0. According to the authors, the approach could potentially be generalized to other disease states and immunological phenotypes. A later analysis lacked HLA typing for the validation cohort, so it scored co-occurrence in that cohort across all 110 or so repertoires. In both the original and validation cohorts, the classifier was reported to diagnose cytomegalovirus status with high specificity and sensitivity.

In this chain, TRBV5-4 is recombined with TRBJ2-3, with no confidently assigned D gene. The sequencing sample was made of PBMCs. The TCR originated in a man aged 18 to 30 in good health and CMV-seropositive. The CDR3 reads as follows: CASSFESSSTDTQYF. The DNA sequence reads TGTGCCAGCAGCTTCGAGTCGTCTAGCACAGATACGCAGTATTTT.